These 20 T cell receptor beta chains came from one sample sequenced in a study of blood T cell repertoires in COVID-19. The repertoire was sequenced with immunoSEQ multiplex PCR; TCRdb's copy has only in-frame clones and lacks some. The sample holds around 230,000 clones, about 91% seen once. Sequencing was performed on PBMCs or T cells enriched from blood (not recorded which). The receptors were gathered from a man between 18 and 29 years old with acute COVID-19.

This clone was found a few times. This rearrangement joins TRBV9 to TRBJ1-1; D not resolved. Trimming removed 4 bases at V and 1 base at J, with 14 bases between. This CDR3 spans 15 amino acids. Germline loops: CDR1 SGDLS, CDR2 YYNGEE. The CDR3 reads CASSPGGLQNTEAFF. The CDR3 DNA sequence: TGTGCCAGCAGCCCTGGTGGACTCCAGAACACTGAAGCTTTCTTT.

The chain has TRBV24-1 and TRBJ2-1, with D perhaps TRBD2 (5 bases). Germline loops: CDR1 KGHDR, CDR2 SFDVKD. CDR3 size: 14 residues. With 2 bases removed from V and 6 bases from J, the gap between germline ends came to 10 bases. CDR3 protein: CATSDSSGLNEQFF. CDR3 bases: TGTGCCACCAGTGATTCTTCTGGACTCAATGAGCAGTTCTTC.

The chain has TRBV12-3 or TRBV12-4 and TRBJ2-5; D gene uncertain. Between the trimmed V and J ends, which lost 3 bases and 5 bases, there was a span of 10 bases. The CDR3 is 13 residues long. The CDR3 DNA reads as TGTGCCAGCAGTTTGGCTCCGTGGGAGACCCAGTACTTC. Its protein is CASSLAPWETQYF.

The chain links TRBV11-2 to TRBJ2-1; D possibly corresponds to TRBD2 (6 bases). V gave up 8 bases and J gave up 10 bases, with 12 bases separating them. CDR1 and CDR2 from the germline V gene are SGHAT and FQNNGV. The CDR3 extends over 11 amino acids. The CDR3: CASLSSGEQFF. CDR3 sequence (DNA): TGTGCCAGCCTCTCAAGCGGGGAGCAGTTCTTC.

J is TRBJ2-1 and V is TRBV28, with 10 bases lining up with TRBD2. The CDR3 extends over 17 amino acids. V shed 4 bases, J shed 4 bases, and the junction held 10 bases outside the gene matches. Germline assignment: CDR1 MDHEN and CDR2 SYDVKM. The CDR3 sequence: CASSSSGLAKLYNEQFF. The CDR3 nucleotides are TGTGCCAGCAGTTCATCGGGACTAGCGAAATTATACAATGAGCAGTTCTTC.

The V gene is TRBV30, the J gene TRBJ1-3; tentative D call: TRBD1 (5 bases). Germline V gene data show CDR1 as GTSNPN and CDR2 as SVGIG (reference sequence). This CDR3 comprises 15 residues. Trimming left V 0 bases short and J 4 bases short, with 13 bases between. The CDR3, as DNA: TGTGCCTGGAGTGTACGGAGGGGCGGCGGAAACACCATATATTTT. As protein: CAWSVRRGGGNTIYF.

Here the CDR3 reads CASSPQDLVGYTF. Written as DNA, the CDR3 is TGCGCCAGCAGCCCACAGGACCTAGTTGGCTACACCTTC. The chain is built from TRBV4-1 and TRBJ1-2; possible D gene TRBD1, 5 bases. This CDR3 region has 13 residues. The V end lost 4 bases, the J end lost 7 bases, and 13 bases lay between the germline ends. Germline CDR1 reads MGHRA; CDR2 reads YSYEKL.

The DNA of the CDR3 is TGTGCCAGCAGTATTAGCAGACAGGGGAATGGCTACACCTTC. Translated, it gives CASSISRQGNGYTF. The J gene is TRBJ1-2, the V gene TRBV2; 8 bases fit TRBD1. V lost 5 bases, J lost 6 bases, and 8 bases stayed unmatched. CDR1 SNHLY and CDR2 FYNNEI come from the germline V gene. The CDR3 length is 14 residues.

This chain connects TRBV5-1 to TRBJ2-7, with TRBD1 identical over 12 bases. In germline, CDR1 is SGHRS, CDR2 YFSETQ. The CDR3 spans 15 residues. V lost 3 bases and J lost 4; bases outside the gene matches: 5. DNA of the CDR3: TGCGCCAGCAGCTCCCCGGGACAGGGGGCTTACGAGCAGTACTTC. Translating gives CASSSPGQGAYEQYF.

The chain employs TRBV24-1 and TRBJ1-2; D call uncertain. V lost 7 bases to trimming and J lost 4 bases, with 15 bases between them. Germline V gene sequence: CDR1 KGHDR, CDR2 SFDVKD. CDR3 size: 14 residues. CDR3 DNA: TGTGCCACCAGCCCCGGCGACAAAACCTATGGCTACACCTTC. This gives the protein CATSPGDKTYGYTF.

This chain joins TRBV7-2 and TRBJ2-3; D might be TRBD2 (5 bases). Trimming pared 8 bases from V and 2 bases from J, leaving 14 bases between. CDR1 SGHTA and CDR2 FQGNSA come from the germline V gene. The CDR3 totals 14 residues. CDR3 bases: TGTGCCAGCGCCACACCGGGAATCACAGATACGCAGTATTTT. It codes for CASATPGITDTQYF.

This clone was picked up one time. CDR3 in amino acids: CSVDQLAGGLKYTQYF. CDR3 coding DNA: TGCAGCGTTGACCAACTAGCGGGAGGGCTGAAGTATACGCAGTATTTT. V and J are TRBV29-1 and TRBJ2-3; 13 nucleotides agree with TRBD2. The V gene's germline CDR1 is SQVTM and CDR2 ANQGSEA. Trimming cost V 3 bases and J 7 bases; bases outside gene matches: 10. This CDR3 has 16 amino acids.

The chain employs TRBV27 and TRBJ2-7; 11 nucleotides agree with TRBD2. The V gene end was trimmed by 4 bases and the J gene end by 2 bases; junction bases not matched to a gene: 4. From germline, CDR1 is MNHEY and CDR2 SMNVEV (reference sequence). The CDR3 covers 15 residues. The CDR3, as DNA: TGTGCCAGCAGTTCGCCGGGACTAGCGGCCTACGAGCAGTACTTC. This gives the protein CASSSPGLAAYEQYF.

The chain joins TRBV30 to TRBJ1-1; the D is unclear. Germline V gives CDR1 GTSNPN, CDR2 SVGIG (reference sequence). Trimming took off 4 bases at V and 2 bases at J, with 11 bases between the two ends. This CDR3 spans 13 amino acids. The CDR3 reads CAWTSLANTEAFF. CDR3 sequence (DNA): TGTGCCTGGACAAGTTTAGCCAACACTGAAGCTTTCTTT.

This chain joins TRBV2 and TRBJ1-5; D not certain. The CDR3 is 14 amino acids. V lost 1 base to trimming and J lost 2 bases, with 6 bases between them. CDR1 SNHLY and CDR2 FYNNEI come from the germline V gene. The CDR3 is CASSEDEGNQPQHF. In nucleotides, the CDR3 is TGTGCCAGCAGTGAAGATGAGGGCAATCAGCCCCAGCATTTT.

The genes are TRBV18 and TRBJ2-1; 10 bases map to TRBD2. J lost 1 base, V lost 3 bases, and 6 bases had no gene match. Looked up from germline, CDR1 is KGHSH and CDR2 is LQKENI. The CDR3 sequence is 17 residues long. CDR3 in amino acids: CASSPASGGFSYNEQFF. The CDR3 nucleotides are TGTGCCAGCTCACCGGCTAGCGGGGGTTTTTCCTACAATGAGCAGTTCTTC.

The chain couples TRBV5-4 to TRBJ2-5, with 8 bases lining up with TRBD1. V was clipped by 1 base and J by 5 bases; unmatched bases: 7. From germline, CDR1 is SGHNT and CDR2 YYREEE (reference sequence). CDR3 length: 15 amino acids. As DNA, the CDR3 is TGTGCCAGCAGCTTGCCAGGCAGGGGGCTGGAGACCCAGTACTTC. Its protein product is CASSLPGRGLETQYF.

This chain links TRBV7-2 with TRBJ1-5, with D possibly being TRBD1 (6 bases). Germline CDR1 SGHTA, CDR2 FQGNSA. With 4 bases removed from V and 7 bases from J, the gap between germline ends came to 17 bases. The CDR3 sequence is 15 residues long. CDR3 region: CASSYRIGGDQPQHF. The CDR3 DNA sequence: TGTGCCAGCAGCTACCGGATTGGGGGCGACCAGCCCCAGCATTTT.

In DNA form, the CDR3 reads TGTGCCAGCAGCCATGCTCCCGGGACAGGGGGCTTCGGGGAGCAGTACTTC. Translated: CASSHAPGTGGFGEQYF. The genes are TRBV27 and TRBJ2-7, with TRBD1 identical over 12 bases. This CDR3 spans 17 amino acids. Unmatched junction bases numbered 16, after V lost 6 bases and J lost 7 bases. CDR1 MNHEY and CDR2 SMNVEV come from the germline V gene (reference sequence).

The CDR3 bases are TGTGCCAGCAGTTACTCTCCGGGGAGCACAGATACGCAGTATTTT. Translated, it gives CASSYSPGSTDTQYF. The genes are TRBV6-5 and TRBJ2-3; TRBD2 might be the D (5 bases). The CDR3 has 15 residues. Germline V gene lookup returns CDR1 MNHEY and CDR2 SVGAGI. V lost 0 bases and J lost 0, with 7 bases in between.